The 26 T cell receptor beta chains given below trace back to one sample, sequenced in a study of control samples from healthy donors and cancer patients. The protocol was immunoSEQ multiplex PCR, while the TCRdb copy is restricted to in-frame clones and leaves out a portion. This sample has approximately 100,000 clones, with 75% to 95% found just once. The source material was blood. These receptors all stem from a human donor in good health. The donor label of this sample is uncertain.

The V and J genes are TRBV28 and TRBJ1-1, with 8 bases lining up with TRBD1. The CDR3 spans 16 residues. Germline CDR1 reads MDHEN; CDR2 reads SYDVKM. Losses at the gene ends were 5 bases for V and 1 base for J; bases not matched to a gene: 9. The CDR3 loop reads CASSLRTGLTNTEAFF. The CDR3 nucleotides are TGTGCCAGCAGTCTCCGGACAGGGTTGACGAACACTGAAGCTTTCTTT.

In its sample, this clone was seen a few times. CDR3 sequence reads: CASLPGGTTNEKLFF. DNA of the CDR3: TGTGCCAGCCTCCCTGGGGGAACAACTAATGAAAAACTGTTTTTT. V is TRBV28 and J is TRBJ1-4, with D perhaps TRBD1 (5 bases). V lost 8 bases to trimming and J lost 0 bases, with 13 bases between them. This CDR3 is 15 amino acids long. Per the germline V gene, CDR1 is MDHEN and CDR2 is SYDVKM.

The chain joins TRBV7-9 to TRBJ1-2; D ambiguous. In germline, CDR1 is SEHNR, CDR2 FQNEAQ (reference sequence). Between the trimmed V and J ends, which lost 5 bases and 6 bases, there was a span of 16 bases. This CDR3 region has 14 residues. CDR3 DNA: TGTGCCAGCAGCCCACGGTTTGATGGGGATGGCTACACCTTC. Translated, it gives CASSPRFDGDGYTF.

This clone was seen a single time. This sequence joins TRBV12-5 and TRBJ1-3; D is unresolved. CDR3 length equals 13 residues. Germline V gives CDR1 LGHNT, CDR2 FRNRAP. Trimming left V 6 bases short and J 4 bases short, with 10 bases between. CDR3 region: CASGPNIGNTIYF. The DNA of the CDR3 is TGTGCTAGTGGCCCCAATATAGGAAACACCATATATTTT.

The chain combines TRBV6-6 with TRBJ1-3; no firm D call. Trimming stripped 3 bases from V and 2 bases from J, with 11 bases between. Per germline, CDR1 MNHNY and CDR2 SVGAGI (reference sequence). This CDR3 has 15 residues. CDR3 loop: CASSYPGKAGNTIYF. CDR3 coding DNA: TGTGCCAGCAGTTATCCGGGGAAAGCTGGAAACACCATATATTTT.

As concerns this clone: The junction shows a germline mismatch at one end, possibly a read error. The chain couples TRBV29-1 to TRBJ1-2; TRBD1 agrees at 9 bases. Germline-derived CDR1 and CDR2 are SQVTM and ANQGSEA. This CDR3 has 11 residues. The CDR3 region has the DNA TGCAGCGTTGAAGAGGGAGGGACAGGGCAATTC. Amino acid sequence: CSVEEGGTGQF.

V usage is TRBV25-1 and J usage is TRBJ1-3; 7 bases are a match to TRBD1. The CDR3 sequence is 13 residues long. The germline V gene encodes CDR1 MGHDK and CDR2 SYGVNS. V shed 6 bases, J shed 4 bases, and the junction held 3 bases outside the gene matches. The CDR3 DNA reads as TGTGCCAGCAGCCTGACAGGGGGAAACACCATATATTTT. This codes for CASSLTGGNTIYF. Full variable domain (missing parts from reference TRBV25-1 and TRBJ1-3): EADIYQTPRYLVIGTGKKITLECSQTMGHDKMYWYQQDPGMELHLIHYSYGVNSTEKGDLSSESTVSRIRTEHFPLTLESARPSHTSQYLCASSLTGGNTIYFGEGSWLTVV.

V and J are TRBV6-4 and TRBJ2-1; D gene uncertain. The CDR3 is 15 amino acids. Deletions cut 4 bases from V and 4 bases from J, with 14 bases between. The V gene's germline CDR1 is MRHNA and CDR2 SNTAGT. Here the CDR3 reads CASSVQVGEYNEQFF. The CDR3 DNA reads TGTGCCAGCAGTGTCCAGGTGGGTGAATACAATGAGCAGTTCTTC.

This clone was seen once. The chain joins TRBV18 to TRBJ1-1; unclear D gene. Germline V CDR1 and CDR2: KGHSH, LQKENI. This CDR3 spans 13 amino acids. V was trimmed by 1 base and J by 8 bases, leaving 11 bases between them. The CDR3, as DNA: TGTGCCAGCTCACCACATAAGGCGGGGGAAGCTTTCTTT. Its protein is CASSPHKAGEAFF.

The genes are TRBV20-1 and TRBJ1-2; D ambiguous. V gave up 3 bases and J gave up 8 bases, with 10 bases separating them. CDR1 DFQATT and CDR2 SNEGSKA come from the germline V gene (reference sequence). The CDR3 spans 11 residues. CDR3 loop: CSASFGLGYTF. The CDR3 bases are TGCAGTGCTAGTTTTGGGTTGGGCTACACCTTC.

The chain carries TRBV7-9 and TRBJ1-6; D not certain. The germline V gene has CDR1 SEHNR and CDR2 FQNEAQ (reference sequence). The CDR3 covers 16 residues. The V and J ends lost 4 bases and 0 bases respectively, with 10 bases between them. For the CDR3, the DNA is TGTGCCAGCAGCTCTCGACCTGGCTCCTATAATTCACCCCTCCACTTT. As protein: CASSSRPGSYNSPLHF.

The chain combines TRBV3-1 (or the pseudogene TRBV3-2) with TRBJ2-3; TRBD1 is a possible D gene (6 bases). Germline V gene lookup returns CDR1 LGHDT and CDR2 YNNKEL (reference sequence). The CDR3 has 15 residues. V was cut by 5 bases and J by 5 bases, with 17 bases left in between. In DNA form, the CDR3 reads TGTGCCAGCAGCGATAAAACAAGCAGGGGAGATACGCAGTATTTT. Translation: CASSDKTSRGDTQYF.

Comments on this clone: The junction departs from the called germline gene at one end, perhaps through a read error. The CDR3 bases are TGCAGCTTTGACCCCGGGACAGGGGGCGCGGGCTACACCTTC. Residues: CSFDPGTGGAGYTF. The chain links TRBV29-1 to TRBJ1-2, with 12 bases lining up with TRBD1. The CDR3 extends over 14 amino acids. The V gene's germline CDR1 is SQVTM and CDR2 ANQGSEA. The full variable domain, its missing parts supplied by reference TRBV29-1 and TRBJ1-2, is SAVISQKPSRDICQRGTSLTIQCQVDSQVTMMFWYRQQPGQSLTLIATANQGSEATYESGFVIDKFPISRPNLTFSTLTVSNMSPEDSSIYLCSFDPGTGGAGYTFGSGTRLTVV.

The CDR3 sequence: CASSLARGRRGGSNEQFF. CDR3 in DNA: TGTGCCAGCAGCTTAGCGCGTGGTAGAAGGGGGGGCAGCAATGAGCAGTTCTTC. The chain recombines TRBV7-2 with TRBJ2-1, with D possibly being TRBD2 (7 bases). The germline gives CDR1 SGHTA, CDR2 FQGNSA. V shed 0 bases and J shed 6 bases, with 21 bases lying between them. The CDR3 has 18 amino acids.

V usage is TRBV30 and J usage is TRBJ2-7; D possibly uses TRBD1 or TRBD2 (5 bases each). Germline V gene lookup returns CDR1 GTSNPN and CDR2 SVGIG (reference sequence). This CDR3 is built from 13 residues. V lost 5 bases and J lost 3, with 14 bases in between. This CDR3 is CAWRGAPLYEQYF. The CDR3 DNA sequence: TGTGCCTGGCGAGGGGCCCCCCTCTACGAGCAGTACTTC.

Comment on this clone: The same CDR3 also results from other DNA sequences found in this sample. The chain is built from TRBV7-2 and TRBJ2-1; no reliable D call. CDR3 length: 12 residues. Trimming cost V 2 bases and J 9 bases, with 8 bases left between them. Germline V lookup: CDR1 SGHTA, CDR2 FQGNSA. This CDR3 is CASSLRAGEQFF. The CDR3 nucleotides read TGTGCCAGCAGCTTAAGGGCAGGTGAGCAGTTCTTC.

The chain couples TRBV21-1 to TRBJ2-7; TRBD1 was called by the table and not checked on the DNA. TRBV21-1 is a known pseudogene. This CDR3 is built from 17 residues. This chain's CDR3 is CASRPTVQPGTGSEQYF. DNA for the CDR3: TGTGCCAGCAGACCAACGGTTCAACCCGGGACAGGTTCCGAGCAGTACTTC.

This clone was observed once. The chain's CDR3 is CASSHPGSSYEQYV. Here the CDR3 DNA reads TGTGCCAGCAGCCACCCGGGCAGCTCCTACGAGCAGTACGTC. The chain combines TRBV7-2 with TRBJ2-7, with unresolved D. The V end was cut by 5 bases, the J end by 0 bases, with 11 bases between. Germline V gives CDR1 SGHTA, CDR2 FQGNSA. The CDR3 extends over 14 amino acids.

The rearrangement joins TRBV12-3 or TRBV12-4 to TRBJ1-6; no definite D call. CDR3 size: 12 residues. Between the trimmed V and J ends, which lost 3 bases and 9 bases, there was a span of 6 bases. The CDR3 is CASSLQSSPLHF. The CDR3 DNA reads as TGTGCCAGCAGTTTGCAGAGTTCACCCCTCCACTTT.

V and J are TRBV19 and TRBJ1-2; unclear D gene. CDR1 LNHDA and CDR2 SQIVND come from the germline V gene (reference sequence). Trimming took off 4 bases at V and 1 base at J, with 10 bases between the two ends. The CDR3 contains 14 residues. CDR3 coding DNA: TGTGCCAGTAGTAGCCAAGGCTTTAACTATGGCTACACCTTC. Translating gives CASSSQGFNYGYTF.

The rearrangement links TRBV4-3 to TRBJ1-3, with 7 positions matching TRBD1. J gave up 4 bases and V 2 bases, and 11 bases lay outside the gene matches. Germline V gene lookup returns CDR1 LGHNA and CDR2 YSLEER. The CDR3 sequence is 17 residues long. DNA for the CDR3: TGCGCCAGCAGCCAAAATCACAGGGGTTCTTCGGGAAACACCATATATTTT. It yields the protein CASSQNHRGSSGNTIYF.

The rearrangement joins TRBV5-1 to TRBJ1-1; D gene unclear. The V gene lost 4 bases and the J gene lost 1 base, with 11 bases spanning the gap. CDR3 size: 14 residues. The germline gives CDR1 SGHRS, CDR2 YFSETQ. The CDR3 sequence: CASSPRTANTEAFF. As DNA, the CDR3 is TGCGCCAGCAGCCCACGGACGGCGAACACTGAAGCTTTCTTT.

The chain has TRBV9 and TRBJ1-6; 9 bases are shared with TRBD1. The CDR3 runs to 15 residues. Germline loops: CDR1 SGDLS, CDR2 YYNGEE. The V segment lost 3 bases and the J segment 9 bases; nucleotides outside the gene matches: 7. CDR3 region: CASSALGDRASPLHF. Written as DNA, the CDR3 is TGTGCCAGCAGCGCCTTGGGGGACAGGGCTTCACCCCTCCACTTT.

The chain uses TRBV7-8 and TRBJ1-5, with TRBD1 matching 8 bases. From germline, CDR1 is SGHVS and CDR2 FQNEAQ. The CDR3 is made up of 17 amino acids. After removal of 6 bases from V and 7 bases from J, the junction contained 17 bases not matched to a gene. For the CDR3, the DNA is TGTGCCAGCAGGCCGCTGGGAGGGACCCCAGGGGGCCAGCCCCAGCATTTT. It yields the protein CASRPLGGTPGGQPQHF. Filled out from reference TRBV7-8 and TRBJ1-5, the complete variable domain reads GAGVSQSPRYKVAKRGQDVALRCDPISGHVSLFWYQQALGQGPEFLTYFQNEAQLDKSGLPSDRFFAERPEGSVSTLKIQRTQQEDSAVYLCASRPLGGTPGGQPQHFGDGTRLSIL.

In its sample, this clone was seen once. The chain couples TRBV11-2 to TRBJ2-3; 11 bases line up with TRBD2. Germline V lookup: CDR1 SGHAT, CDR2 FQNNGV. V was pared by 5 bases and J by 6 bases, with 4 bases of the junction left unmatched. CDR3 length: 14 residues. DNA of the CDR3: TGTGCCAGCAGCGTAGCGGGGGGGCCGGATACGCAGTATTTT. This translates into CASSVAGGPDTQYF.

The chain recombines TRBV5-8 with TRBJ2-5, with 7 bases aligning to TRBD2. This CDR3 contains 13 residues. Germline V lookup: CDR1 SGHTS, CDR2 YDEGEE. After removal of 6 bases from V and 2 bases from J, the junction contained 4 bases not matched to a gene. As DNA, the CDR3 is TGTGCCAGCAATCGGGGACTACAAGAGACCCAGTACTTC. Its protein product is CASNRGLQETQYF.